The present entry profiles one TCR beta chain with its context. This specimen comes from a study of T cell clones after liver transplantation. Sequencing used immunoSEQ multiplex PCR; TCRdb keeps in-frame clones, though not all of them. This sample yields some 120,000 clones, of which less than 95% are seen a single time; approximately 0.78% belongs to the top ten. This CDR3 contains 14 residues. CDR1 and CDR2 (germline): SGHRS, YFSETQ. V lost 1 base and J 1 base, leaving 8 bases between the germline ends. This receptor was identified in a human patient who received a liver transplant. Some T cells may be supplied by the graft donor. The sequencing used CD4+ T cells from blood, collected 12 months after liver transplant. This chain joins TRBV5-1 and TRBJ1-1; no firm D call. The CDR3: CASSLYGQNTEAFF. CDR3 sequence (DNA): TGCGCCAGCAGCTTGTATGGGCAGAACACTGAAGCTTTCTTT.